The 28 T cell receptor beta chains reported below all come from one sample, sequenced in a study of blood T cell repertoires in COVID-19. Using immunoSEQ multiplex PCR, the repertoire was profiled, and TCRdb retains in-frame clones only, with some absent. Of about 350,000 clones in the sample, around nine tenths were seen once. Material for sequencing was PBMCs or T cells enriched from blood (not recorded which). These receptor sequences come from a woman in her twenties or thirties who had been exposed to COVID-19.

V usage is TRBV14 and J usage is TRBJ2-1; TRBD2 is a possible D gene (6 bases). Germline CDR1 is SGHDN and CDR2 is FVKESK. V lost 1 base, J lost 6 bases, and 22 bases lay in between. The CDR3 covers 18 residues. For the CDR3, the DNA is TGTGCCAGCAGCCAAGTAGGAAGAAGTACCGCGGGGAGCAATGAGCAGTTCTTC. Translating gives CASSQVGRSTAGSNEQFF.

The chain joins TRBV9 to TRBJ1-6; TRBD1 might be the D (5 bases). The V gene lost 4 bases and the J gene lost 6 bases, with 17 bases spanning the gap. The CDR3 has 16 amino acids. CDR1 is SGDLS and CDR2 is YYNGEE in the germline V gene. CDR3 in DNA: TGTGCCAGCAGCCAAAAGGGGTCAGGGCCTAATTCACCCCTCCACTTT. Amino acid sequence: CASSQKGSGPNSPLHF.

The chain links TRBV6-5 to TRBJ2-1; TRBD1 might be the D (5 bases). This CDR3 is 15 amino acids long. Trimming removed 6 bases at V and 0 bases at J, with 12 bases between. From germline, CDR1 is MNHEY and CDR2 SVGAGI. CDR3 loop: CASRPQGNSYNEQFF. As DNA, the CDR3 is TGTGCCAGCAGGCCGCAGGGAAACTCCTACAATGAGCAGTTCTTC.

The CDR3 loop is CASILGGSGGGYTF. Written as DNA, the CDR3 is TGTGCCAGCATCCTGGGGGGGAGTGGAGGCGGCTACACCTTC. The chain joins TRBV6-5 to TRBJ1-2; the D gene is possibly TRBD1 (5 bases). The CDR3 consists of 14 residues. The ends were cut back, 7 bases at V and 8 bases at J, with 20 bases in the middle. Germline CDR1 is MNHEY and CDR2 is SVGAGI.

The chain recombines TRBV24-1 with TRBJ2-5, with D possibly being TRBD1 (6 bases). The germline V and J ends were trimmed by 9 bases and 1 base, with 8 bases remaining between them. Germline loops: CDR1 KGHDR, CDR2 SFDVKD. The CDR3 consists of 12 residues. This CDR3 is CATQGPQETQYF. In DNA form, the CDR3 reads TGTGCCACCCAGGGGCCCCAAGAGACCCAGTACTTC.

This rearrangement joins TRBV12-5 to TRBJ1-2; D not resolved. Between the trimmed V and J ends, which lost 3 bases and 8 bases, there was a span of 22 bases. The CDR3 spans 16 residues. CDR1 is LGHNT, CDR2 FRNRAP, per germline. The CDR3 protein is CASGFDPPVRDRGYTF. Written as DNA, the CDR3 is TGTGCTAGTGGTTTCGATCCCCCCGTGAGGGATAGGGGCTACACCTTC.

Points on this clone: The sample contains more than one DNA sequence encoding this CDR3. The chain joins TRBV9 to TRBJ2-2; the match to TRBD2 covers 9 bases. This CDR3 spans 16 amino acids. Germline trimming cut 0 bases from V and 5 bases from J; bases unmatched to any gene: 5. Germline loops: CDR1 SGDLS, CDR2 YYNGEE. CDR3 DNA sequence: TGTGCCAGCAGCGTAGATGCGGGAGGGGATACCGGGGAGCTGTTTTTT. Its translation is CASSVDAGGDTGELFF.

This clone was detected only a few times. This chain connects TRBV2 to TRBJ2-3; possible D gene TRBD1, 6 bases. CDR1 is SNHLY, CDR2 FYNNEI, per germline. The CDR3 loop spans 14 amino acids. Trimming left V 10 bases short and J 3 bases short, with 17 bases between. This CDR3 is CAIPRAGDTDTQYF. The CDR3 DNA reads TGTGCCATCCCCCGAGCAGGGGATACAGATACGCAGTATTTT.

This clone was observed many times. The J gene is TRBJ1-6, the V gene TRBV5-4; D may be TRBD1 (5 bases). Germline V gene sequence: CDR1 SGHNT, CDR2 YYREEE (reference sequence). The V end was cut by 0 bases, the J end by 7 bases, with 8 bases between. This CDR3 region has 14 residues. CDR3 residues: CASSLDRLNSPLHF. The CDR3 region has the DNA TGTGCCAGCAGCTTGGACAGGTTAAATTCACCCCTCCACTTT.

The gene calls are TRBV30 and TRBJ1-6; a weak D match, TRBD1 (5 bases). Deletions cut 5 bases from V and 9 bases from J, with 8 bases between. CDR1 and CDR2 from the germline V gene are GTSNPN and SVGIG (reference sequence). CDR3 length: 11 residues. This CDR3 reads CAWGRGSPLHF. In nucleotides, the CDR3 is TGTGCCTGGGGTAGGGGTTCACCCCTCCACTTT.

The chain couples TRBV19 to TRBJ1-2; D not resolved. The CDR3 sequence is 12 residues long. Germline V lookup: CDR1 LNHDA, CDR2 SQIVND (reference sequence). The V end lost 3 bases, the J end lost 8 bases, and 10 bases lay between the germline ends. CDR3: CASSMEGYGYTF. In nucleotides, the CDR3 is TGTGCCAGTAGTATGGAGGGATACGGCTACACCTTC.

The gene calls are TRBV7-2 and TRBJ2-1; weak D call: TRBD1 (8 bases). Germline values: CDR1 SGHTA, CDR2 FQGNSA. The CDR3 is 14 amino acids. V lost 4 bases, J lost 8 bases, and 15 bases lay in between. CDR3 coding DNA: TGTGCCAGCAGCTCGCGGACAGGGAGGGATGAGCAGTTCTTC. It is translated as CASSSRTGRDEQFF.

This rearrangement joins TRBV2 to TRBJ1-5; D is ambiguous. Trimming removed 6 bases from V and 3 bases from J, with 9 bases in between. The CDR3 has 13 residues. Germline V gene sequence: CDR1 SNHLY, CDR2 FYNNEI. CDR3 sequence: CASRPAHNQPQHF. The CDR3 region has the DNA TGTGCCAGCAGGCCTGCACACAATCAGCCCCAGCATTTT.

This chain joins TRBV6-5 and TRBJ2-1, with 8 bases identical to TRBD2. The V gene's germline CDR1 is MNHEY and CDR2 SVGAGI. V lost 6 bases to trimming and J lost 2 bases; unmatched junction nucleotides: 3. This CDR3 spans 14 amino acids. The CDR3 sequence is CASRLAGPYNEQFF. Here the CDR3 DNA reads TGTGCCAGCAGGCTAGCGGGCCCCTACAATGAGCAGTTCTTC.

This clone was seen just once. This chain joins TRBV5-1 and TRBJ2-1; tentative D call: TRBD2 (6 bases). Germline V gene sequence: CDR1 SGHRS, CDR2 YFSETQ. CDR3 length: 15 amino acids. V dropped 0 bases and J dropped 7 bases, with 14 bases sitting between them. DNA of the CDR3: TGCGCCAGCAGCTTGGTGGCTGCGGGGTGGAATGAGCAGTTCTTC. Amino acids: CASSLVAAGWNEQFF.

This clone was seen only once. The chain joins TRBV21-1 to TRBJ1-5; the DNA was not used to check the table's D call, TRBD1. TRBV21-1 is reported as a pseudogene. The CDR3 runs to 18 residues. CDR3 sequence: CASSKISRQGDSNQPQHF. The CDR3, as DNA: TGTGCCAGCAGCAAAATCTCGAGGCAGGGGGATAGCAATCAGCCCCAGCATTTT.

The chain employs TRBV6-1 and TRBJ2-1, with D possibly being TRBD2 (6 bases). Germline lookup yields CDR1 MNHNS and CDR2 SASEGT. This CDR3 is built from 16 residues. Trimming removed 0 bases from V and 7 bases from J, with 16 bases in between. The CDR3 DNA sequence: TGTGCCAGCAGTGAAGCGGAGGGCAGGGTACAAAATGAGCAGTTCTTC. It translates to CASSEAEGRVQNEQFF.

The rearrangement joins TRBV4-1 to TRBJ2-3; 7 bases line up with TRBD2. The germline CDR1 and CDR2 sequences are MGHRA and YSYEKL. The V segment lost 0 bases and the J segment 5 bases; nucleotides outside the gene matches: 8. This CDR3 is built from 16 residues. CDR3 DNA sequence: TGCGCCAGCAGCCAAGATAAGGCGGGAGTGGGAGATACGCAGTATTTT. This gives the protein CASSQDKAGVGDTQYF.

V and J are TRBV27 and TRBJ1-1; a weak D match, TRBD1 (6 bases). The length of the CDR3 is 14 residues. Trimming left V 3 bases short and J 10 bases short, with 18 bases between. Germline V gene data show CDR1 as MNHEY and CDR2 as SMNVEV (reference sequence). This CDR3 reads CASSFRGGEGGAFF. The CDR3 coding sequence is TGTGCCAGCAGTTTCCGCGGGGGCGAAGGAGGAGCTTTCTTT.

This clone occurred once. This rearrangement joins TRBV7-9 to TRBJ2-2; D may be TRBD1 (5 bases). This CDR3 spans 17 amino acids. Germline CDR1 is SEHNR and CDR2 is FQNEAQ (reference sequence). With 3 bases removed from V and 0 bases from J, the gap between germline ends came to 14 bases. CDR3 bases: TGTGCCAGCAGCTTGGGCCGCGCAGGGACGAACACCGGGGAGCTGTTTTTT. Residues: CASSLGRAGTNTGELFF.

The chain uses TRBV18 and TRBJ2-3, with 10 bases matching TRBD2. The CDR3 runs 15 residues. After removal of 0 bases from V and 5 bases from J, the junction contained 2 bases not matched to a gene. Germline CDR1 reads KGHSH; CDR2 reads LQKENI. The CDR3 sequence is CASSPPASGRDTQYF. The CDR3 region has the DNA TGTGCCAGCTCACCACCGGCTAGCGGGAGAGATACGCAGTATTTT.

This sequence joins TRBV28 and TRBJ2-5; 9 bases fit TRBD1. CDR1 is MDHEN and CDR2 is SYDVKM in the germline V gene. The CDR3 covers 14 residues. The J segment lost 1 base and the V segment lost 4 bases, leaving 1 base of the junction unmatched. The CDR3 here is CASSYRGLQETQYF. The CDR3 DNA reads as TGTGCCAGCAGTTACAGGGGGCTCCAAGAGACCCAGTACTTC.

The chain is built from TRBV5-1 and TRBJ2-5; no firm D call. Looked up from germline, CDR1 is SGHRS and CDR2 is YFSETQ. Trimming removed 0 bases at V and 5 bases at J, with 11 bases between. The CDR3 length is 14 residues. The CDR3 sequence is CASSLAISSETQYF. Here the CDR3 DNA reads TGCGCCAGCAGCTTGGCCATTTCATCCGAGACCCAGTACTTC.

This chain connects TRBV14 to TRBJ1-1, with D unresolved. From germline, CDR1 is SGHDN and CDR2 FVKESK. The CDR3 runs 16 residues. Trimming pared 5 bases from V and 0 bases from J, leaving 16 bases between. The CDR3 DNA is TGTGCCAGCAGCTCCCAGGTCGGCAGAATGAACACTGAAGCTTTCTTT. This codes for CASSSQVGRMNTEAFF.

The chain has TRBV19 and TRBJ2-5, with 8 bases lining up with TRBD1. Unmatched junction bases numbered 0, after V lost 3 bases and J lost 3 bases. CDR1 and CDR2 (germline): LNHDA, SQIVND (reference sequence). The CDR3 runs to 13 residues. The CDR3 region is CASSMDREETQYF. The CDR3 region has the DNA TGTGCCAGTAGTATGGACAGGGAAGAGACCCAGTACTTC.

The rearrangement joins TRBV5-1 to TRBJ2-5; 10 bases fit TRBD1. The trim removed 0 bases at V and 4 bases at J, leaving 3 bases unmatched. CDR1 SGHRS and CDR2 YFSETQ come from the germline V gene. This CDR3 comprises 15 residues. In DNA form, the CDR3 reads TGCGCCAGCAGCTTGGGGACAGGGGGGCGAGAGACCCAGTACTTC. It codes for CASSLGTGGRETQYF.

The chain has TRBV7-2 and TRBJ1-5; TRBD1 might be the D (5 bases). This CDR3 is 15 amino acids long. V was trimmed by 5 bases and J by 3 bases, leaving 14 bases between them. Germline values: CDR1 SGHTA, CDR2 FQGNSA. CDR3 protein: CASSAQWGFNQPQHF. The CDR3 DNA reads TGTGCCAGCAGCGCACAGTGGGGCTTCAATCAGCCCCAGCATTTT.

This clone turned up a few times. The V and J genes are TRBV7-3 and TRBJ2-2; no definite D call. The V and J ends lost 4 bases and 6 bases respectively, with 12 bases between them. Per the germline V gene, CDR1 is SGHTA and CDR2 is FQGTGA. The CDR3 sequence is 14 residues long. The CDR3 DNA sequence: TGTGCCAGCAGCTCCGCCCGGTTTCCCGGGGAGCTGTTTTTT. It specifies CASSSARFPGELFF.